These 14 T cell receptor beta chains originate from one sample sequenced in a study of T cells in tuberculosis. Data came from immunoSEQ multiplex PCR; TCRdb stores just in-frame clones and leaves some out. The sample has under 35,000 clones, about 92% seen once. The time point is: new active TB diagnosis, blood taken before or within 7 days of starting treatment. The specimen was PBMCs, collected at tuberculosis diagnosis. These receptor sequences come from an adult with tuberculosis. Some clones in this sample may be carry-over from other donors' samples.

The chain is built from TRBV29-1 and TRBJ2-3; D is possibly TRBD1 (5 bases). Germline V gene data show CDR1 as SQVTM and CDR2 as ANQGSEA. CDR3 size: 13 residues. V shed 7 bases and J shed 3 bases, with 14 bases lying between them. The DNA of the CDR3 is TGCAGCGCTTCACAGGCCTCAACAGATACGCAGTATTTT. Amino acid sequence: CSASQASTDTQYF.

The chain uses TRBV19 and TRBJ2-7; the D gene is possibly TRBD2 (5 bases). The V gene lost 7 bases and the J gene lost 3 bases, with 16 bases spanning the gap. CDR3 length: 14 amino acids. Germline values: CDR1 LNHDA, CDR2 SQIVND (reference sequence). DNA of the CDR3: TGTGCCAGTACCTCGACGGGGAAAGGCTACGAGCAGTACTTC. Its protein is CASTSTGKGYEQYF.

V is TRBV18 and J is TRBJ2-3; 7 bases are shared with TRBD1. J lost 2 bases, V lost 3 bases, and 2 bases had no gene match. This CDR3 comprises 14 residues. Germline V gives CDR1 KGHSH, CDR2 LQKENI. CDR3 sequence (DNA): TGTGCCAGCTCACCGAGGGGGCCCACAGATACGCAGTATTTT. Amino acid sequence: CASSPRGPTDTQYF.

CDR3 protein: CAISETGTGGNSPLHF. The CDR3 nucleotides read TGTGCCATCAGTGAAACAGGGACAGGGGGCAATTCACCCCTCCACTTT. V usage is TRBV10-3 and J usage is TRBJ1-6; TRBD1 matches 12 bases. The CDR3 consists of 16 residues. From germline, CDR1 is ENHRY and CDR2 SYGVKD. V shed 3 bases and J 7 bases; nucleotides not matched to a gene: 4.

The rearrangement uses TRBV5-6 and TRBJ1-6, with D perhaps matching TRBD1 (6 bases). The germline CDR1 and CDR2 sequences are SGHDT and YYEEEE. V was cut by 3 bases and J by 0 bases, with 10 bases left in between. The CDR3 runs to 16 residues. CDR3 protein: CASSSTGSSYNSPLHF. The DNA for the CDR3 is TGTGCCAGCAGCTCGACAGGTTCCTCCTATAATTCACCCCTCCACTTT.

The chain carries TRBV2 and TRBJ2-1, with TRBD2 as a possible D gene (6 bases). Germline assignment: CDR1 SNHLY and CDR2 FYNNEI. The CDR3 length is 12 residues. V was cut by 4 bases and J by 12 bases, with 13 bases left in between. The CDR3 here is CASSAGDSMQFF. In DNA form, the CDR3 reads TGTGCCAGCAGTGCGGGGGACTCTATGCAGTTCTTC.

This clone was seen a few times. The chain is built from TRBV2 and TRBJ1-1; D remains unclear. The V end was cut by 4 bases, the J end by 5 bases, with 11 bases between. Germline V lookup: CDR1 SNHLY, CDR2 FYNNEI. The CDR3 has 13 amino acids. The CDR3 coding sequence is TGTGCCAGCAGTGGAGGGTCGGCTACTGAAGCTTTCTTT. Translated: CASSGGSATEAFF.

The rearrangement joins TRBV7-2 to TRBJ2-1; TRBD1 aligns across 9 bases. CDR1 is SGHTA and CDR2 is FQGNSA in the germline V gene. Unmatched junction bases numbered 11, after V lost 1 base and J lost 13 bases. The CDR3 extends over 15 amino acids. CDR3 amino acids: CASSLVPGQGFNQFF. CDR3 nucleotides: TGTGCCAGCAGCTTAGTCCCGGGACAGGGTTTTAACCAGTTCTTC.

The gene calls are TRBV10-3 and TRBJ1-1; D is possibly TRBD1 (5 bases). Germline CDR1 ENHRY, CDR2 SYGVKD. CDR3 length equals 15 residues. V dropped 6 bases and J dropped 3 bases, with 17 bases sitting between them. The DNA for the CDR3 is TGTGCCATCAGGGGGGGACCACCGGTCGACACTGAAGCTTTCTTT. It is translated as CAIRGGPPVDTEAFF.

The rearrangement uses TRBV5-1 and TRBJ2-4, with TRBD1 matching 7 bases. There are 15 residues in the CDR3. J gave up 8 bases and V 4 bases, and 12 bases lay outside the gene matches. Per germline, CDR1 SGHRS and CDR2 YFSETQ. CDR3 sequence (DNA): TGCGCCAGCAGCGAGGACATGGACAGGCCGTACATTCAGTACTTC. This gives the protein CASSEDMDRPYIQYF.

The chain has TRBV5-1 and TRBJ2-7, with 7 bases aligning to TRBD1. Trimming cost V 2 bases and J 3 bases; bases outside gene matches: 2. Looked up from germline, CDR1 is SGHRS and CDR2 is YFSETQ. This CDR3 spans 13 amino acids. CDR3 sequence reads: CASSFRDSYEQYF. The CDR3, as DNA: TGCGCCAGCAGCTTCCGGGACAGCTACGAGCAGTACTTC.

This clone was seen only once. This chain links TRBV7-8 with TRBJ1-6, with 7 nucleotides matching TRBD1. CDR3 length: 16 amino acids. Germline-derived CDR1 and CDR2 are SGHVS and FQNEAQ. Trimming cost V 2 bases and J 4 bases; bases outside gene matches: 5. CDR3 amino acids: CASSLSRGPYNSPLHF. The CDR3 bases are TGTGCCAGCAGCTTATCTAGGGGGCCTTATAATTCACCCCTCCACTTT.

This sequence joins TRBV25-1 and TRBJ1-4; D perhaps matches TRBD1 (5 bases). Germline V gene sequence: CDR1 MGHDK, CDR2 SYGVNS. The CDR3 sequence is 14 residues long. Between the trimmed V and J ends, which lost 6 bases and 6 bases, there was a span of 14 bases. CDR3 in DNA: TGTGCCAGCAGCCTCGCGGGGGGGTATGAAAAACTGTTTTTT. As protein: CASSLAGGYEKLFF.

The rearrangement links TRBV6-5 to TRBJ2-7; 9 nucleotides line up with TRBD1. V dropped 6 bases and J dropped 4; count of bases not matched to a gene: 4. This CDR3 is built from 13 residues. In germline, CDR1 is MNHEY, CDR2 SVGAGI. The CDR3 coding sequence is TGTGCCAGCAGGAAGACAGGGGGGTACGAGCAGTACTTC. Translated, it gives CASRKTGGYEQYF.